The 7 T cell receptor beta chains below come from one sample, sequenced in a study of cytomegalovirus exposure and HLA in healthy donors. Primers included in the PCR were 60 Vbeta and 13 Jbeta primers. Profiled with immunoSEQ multiplex PCR; TCRdb holds only in-frame clones, not every one. The table lists around 100,000 clones, 81% of them singletons. Sample: PBMCs. The origin of the receptors is a man aged 35 to 55 in good health and CMV-seropositive.

A single count supports this clone. This chain connects TRBV5-1 to TRBJ2-1, with TRBD2 identical over 8 bases. V lost 0 bases, J lost 10 bases, and 15 bases stayed unmatched. Germline values: CDR1 SGHRS, CDR2 YFSETQ. The CDR3 is made up of 17 amino acids. The CDR3 nucleotides are TGCGCCAGCAGCTTGGCGCCTGCGACTAGCGCCGGCAAGGAGCAGTTCTTC. Translated, it gives CASSLAPATSAGKEQFF.

V is TRBV9 and J is TRBJ2-3; TRBD2 matches 10 bases. Unmatched junction bases numbered 8, after V lost 3 bases and J lost 1 base. The germline gives CDR1 SGDLS, CDR2 YYNGEE. This CDR3 spans 17 amino acids. The CDR3 DNA sequence: TGTGCCAGCAGCGCTCTAACTAGCGGGACTGGCACAGATACGCAGTATTTT. Translated, it gives CASSALTSGTGTDTQYF.

The chain carries TRBV27 and TRBJ2-5, with a tentative D call TRBD1 (5 bases). The better agreement between TRBJ2-7 and the DNA end casts doubt on the J call. Germline-derived CDR1 and CDR2 are MNHEY and SMNVEV (reference sequence). The CDR3 runs 14 residues. CDR3: CASSLLGANYEQYF. The CDR3 DNA sequence: TGTGCCAGCAGTTTGTTAGGGGCCAACTACGAGCAGTACTTC.

The chain combines TRBV19 with TRBJ1-2, with D maybe TRBD1 (5 bases). Germline V gene lookup returns CDR1 LNHDA and CDR2 SQIVND (reference sequence). Trimming stripped 6 bases from V and 4 bases from J, with 18 bases between. CDR3 length: 15 residues. In DNA form, the CDR3 reads TGTGCCAGTAGCCGGGACTTTTTTGGAGGCTATGGCTACACCTTC. This sequence encodes CASSRDFFGGYGYTF.

This chain joins TRBV7-9 and TRBJ2-1; the match to TRBD1 covers 10 bases. Germline CDR1 is SEHNR and CDR2 is FQNEAQ (reference sequence). The junction had 4 bases not matched to a gene; V was cut back by 5 bases and J by 6 bases. The CDR3 spans 14 residues. The CDR3 sequence is CASSRWTGGNEQFF. CDR3 nucleotides: TGTGCCAGCAGCCGTTGGACAGGGGGCAATGAGCAGTTCTTC.

The rearrangement links TRBV7-6 to TRBJ2-5; TRBD2 matches 7 bases. The end of the DNA aligns better with TRBJ2-7, so the J call may be wrong. The CDR3 spans 15 residues. The germline V gene has CDR1 SGHVS and CDR2 FNYEAQ. The CDR3 DNA reads as TGTGCCAGCAGCTTAGACCGCGGGAGTGCCTCCGAGCAGTACTTC. Encoded protein: CASSLDRGSASEQYF.

V is TRBV6-1 and J is TRBJ2-1; D is possibly TRBD2 (5 bases). V lost 2 bases to trimming and J lost 4 bases, with 15 bases between them. The germline gives CDR1 MNHNS, CDR2 SASEGT. The CDR3 covers 16 residues. For the CDR3, the DNA is TGTGCCAGCAGTGAAAGGAGGATGGTGAGTTACAATGAGCAGTTCTTC. It encodes CASSERRMVSYNEQFF.